This paragraph reports one TCR beta chain. These data are taken from a study of T cell changes during pregnancy in multiple sclerosis. CDR3 size: 14 residues. Germline V CDR1 and CDR2: SGHNT, YYREEE (reference sequence). V was clipped by 3 bases and J by 1 base, with 8 bases between them. Clones were read by immunoSEQ multiplex PCR, and TCRdb kept only the in-frame ones, dropping some. Among some 43,000 clones listed, 90% were seen once. The sequence was obtained from a female donor with multiple sclerosis, enrolled in a pregnancy study. The chain links TRBV5-4 to TRBJ2-1; maybe TRBD1 (5 bases). The input for sequencing was CD8+ T cells from peripheral blood mononuclear cells, taken in the first trimester of pregnancy. CDR3 amino acids: CASSSQGSYNEQFF. CDR3 in DNA: TGTGCCAGCAGCTCTCAGGGATCCTACAATGAGCAGTTCTTC. Filled out from reference TRBV5-4 and TRBJ2-1, the complete variable domain reads ETGVTQSPTHLIKTRGQQVTLRCSSQSGHNTVSWYQQALGQGPQFIFQYYREEENGRGNFPPRFSGLQFPNYSSELNVNALELDDSALYLCASSSQGSYNEQFFGPGTRLTVL.